This passage covers 18 T cell receptor beta chains from one sample sequenced in a study of T cells after posttransplantation cyclophosphamide. Assay: immunoSEQ multiplex PCR; the TCRdb copy retains only in-frame clones and omits some. The data show around 35,000 clones, with none appearing a single time. Sequencing used PBMCs. The receptors were sampled from a man in his thirties or forties in good health and a related stem cell transplant donor.

This clone has at least ten counts. The rearrangement joins TRBV5-1 to TRBJ2-2, with TRBD2 matching 10 bases. After removal of 3 bases from V and 6 bases from J, the junction contained 8 bases not matched to a gene. CDR1 and CDR2 from the germline V gene are SGHRS and YFSETQ. CDR3 length equals 16 residues. Here the CDR3 reads CASSSGLAIEAGELFF. The CDR3 nucleotides read TGCGCCAGCAGCTCGGGACTAGCGATCGAGGCCGGGGAGCTGTTTTTT.

This clone was counted at least ten times. This chain connects TRBV7-3 to TRBJ1-1; 7 nucleotides match TRBD1. The length of the CDR3 is 14 residues. After removal of 4 bases from V and 1 base from J, the junction contained 3 bases not matched to a gene. Looked up from germline, CDR1 is SGHTA and CDR2 is FQGTGA. CDR3 residues: CASSSSGGNTEAFF. The CDR3 DNA is TGTGCCAGCAGCTCCTCAGGGGGGAACACTGAAGCTTTCTTT.

This clone was counted at least ten times. The gene calls are TRBV10-3 and TRBJ2-5; no firm D call. V lost 0 bases to trimming and J lost 4 bases, with 3 bases between them. The CDR3 consists of 12 residues. CDR1 and CDR2 (germline): ENHRY, SYGVKD. In nucleotides, the CDR3 is TGTGCCATCAGTGAGTCCGGAGAGACCCAGTACTTC. Protein product: CAISESGETQYF.

This clone was seen repeatedly, ten times or more. The chain is built from TRBV6-1 and TRBJ2-3, with D possibly being TRBD2 (5 bases). The length of the CDR3 is 14 residues. V shed 3 bases and J shed 4 bases, with 11 bases lying between them. The germline V gene has CDR1 MNHNS and CDR2 SASEGT. The CDR3 DNA sequence: TGTGCCAGCAGTGAGGGTGAGGGTCCAGATACGCAGTATTTT. Encoded protein: CASSEGEGPDTQYF.

The table lists this clone with many counts. V usage is TRBV12-3 or TRBV12-4 and J usage is TRBJ2-3; TRBD2 matches 14 bases. The CDR3 covers 17 residues. Trimming cost V 6 bases and J 2 bases; bases outside gene matches: 7. The CDR3 nucleotides are TGTGCCAGCAGGGGACTAGCGGGGGCCCGACACACAGATACGCAGTATTTT. It yields the protein CASRGLAGARHTDTQYF.

V gene TRBV6-1 combines with J gene TRBJ1-2; D call uncertain. Per the germline V gene, CDR1 is MNHNS and CDR2 is SASEGT. The length of the CDR3 is 12 residues. V was shortened by 1 base and J by 8 bases, with 8 bases between the two germline ends. The CDR3 protein is CASSEGVVGYTF. The CDR3 DNA follows: TGTGCCAGCAGTGAAGGTGTCGTGGGCTACACCTTC.

This chain links TRBV12-3 or TRBV12-4 with TRBJ2-5, with 7 bases that match TRBD2. With 3 bases clipped from V and 4 bases from J, the junction kept 14 bases outside the gene matches. The CDR3 totals 17 residues. In nucleotides, the CDR3 is TGTGCCAGCAGTTTCGGGCGCCTAGCGGAACGTGGAGAGACCCAGTACTTC. It translates to CASSFGRLAERGETQYF.

This clone has at least ten counts. The chain couples TRBV2 to TRBJ2-7; TRBD1 aligns across 7 bases. The CDR3 totals 16 residues. Germline V gene sequence: CDR1 SNHLY, CDR2 FYNNEI. The V gene end was trimmed by 8 bases and the J gene end by 4 bases; junction bases not matched to a gene: 17. This chain's CDR3 is CASHREGAGGIYEQYF. Written as DNA, the CDR3 is TGTGCCAGCCACCGAGAGGGGGCAGGGGGTATATACGAGCAGTACTTC. The full variable domain, in which reference TRBV2 and TRBJ2-7 provide the parts outside the CDR3, is EPEVTQTPSHQVTQMGQEVILRCVPISNHLYFYWYRQILGQKVEFLVSFYNNEISEKSEIFDDQFSVERPDGSNFTLKIRSTKLEDSAMYFCASHREGAGGIYEQYFGPGTRLTVT.

The rearrangement joins TRBV29-1 to TRBJ2-4, with D possibly being TRBD1 (6 bases). This CDR3 comprises 18 residues. Deletions cut 0 bases from V and 3 bases from J, with 21 bases between. Germline-derived CDR1 and CDR2 are SQVTM and ANQGSEA. The CDR3 protein is CSVEDPLDSLGGKNIQYF. The CDR3 DNA sequence: TGCAGCGTTGAAGATCCACTAGACTCGTTAGGGGGCAAAAACATTCAGTACTTC.

This clone has ten or more counts. This chain uses TRBV6-1 with TRBJ2-1; tentative D call: TRBD1 (6 bases). The V end was cut by 4 bases, the J end by 10 bases, with 14 bases between. The CDR3 is made up of 13 amino acids. The germline CDR1 and CDR2 sequences are MNHNS and SASEGT. The CDR3 nucleotides are TGTGCCAGCAGTGTGGACAGCCCATTCGAGCAGTTCTTC. Translation: CASSVDSPFEQFF.

This clone was detected ten times or more. The J gene is TRBJ2-1, the V gene TRBV2; 9 bases are a match to TRBD2. This CDR3 comprises 14 residues. The trim removed 5 bases at V and 3 bases at J, leaving 2 bases unmatched. The germline V gene encodes CDR1 SNHLY and CDR2 FYNNEI. The CDR3 sequence is CASSSGGSYNEQFF. In DNA, the CDR3 is TGTGCCAGCAGTAGCGGGGGGAGCTACAATGAGCAGTTCTTC.

This clone was seen at least ten times. J is TRBJ2-7 and V is TRBV18, with 7 bases fitting TRBD2. Trimming removed 6 bases from V and 3 bases from J; junction bases left unmatched: 8. The V gene's germline CDR1 is KGHSH and CDR2 LQKENI. This CDR3 is 14 amino acids long. In DNA, the CDR3 is TGTGCCAGCTCCCGAACAAGCGGGGTCTACGAGCAGTACTTC. This encodes CASSRTSGVYEQYF.

This clone was counted ten times or more. The CDR3 nucleotides read TGCGCCAGCAGCTTGGCTAGCGGGGGGTTCTACAATGAGCAGTTCTTC. It codes for CASSLASGGFYNEQFF. The genes are TRBV5-1 and TRBJ2-1, with 11 positions matching TRBD2. CDR1 and CDR2 (germline): SGHRS, YFSETQ. Losses at the gene ends were 0 bases for V and 3 bases for J; bases not matched to a gene: 2. The CDR3 sequence is 16 residues long.

This clone occurred many times. This rearrangement joins TRBV7-3 to TRBJ1-2, with TRBD1 matching 7 bases. Germline trimming cut 0 bases from V and 9 bases from J; bases unmatched to any gene: 10. Germline CDR1 SGHTA, CDR2 FQGTGA. The CDR3 runs 15 residues. CDR3: CASSLTGQSALSYTF. CDR3 nucleotide sequence: TGTGCCAGCAGCTTAACGGGACAGTCGGCCCTTAGCTACACCTTC.

This clone was picked up many times. V is TRBV7-8 and J is TRBJ1-1; D is possibly TRBD1 (6 bases). The CDR3 is 14 residues long. In germline, CDR1 is SGHVS, CDR2 FQNEAQ. V lost 2 bases and J lost 6, with 13 bases in between. Here the CDR3 DNA reads TGTGCCAGCAGCTTAAAATTTGGACAGTCTGAAGCTTTCTTT. Protein product: CASSLKFGQSEAFF.

The sample holds many counts of this clone. The gene calls are TRBV10-3 and TRBJ2-7, with D maybe TRBD1 (5 bases). This CDR3 has 14 amino acids. Germline lookup yields CDR1 ENHRY and CDR2 SYGVKD. Trimming shortened V by 2 bases and J by 4 bases, and 12 bases separated the two germline ends. Written as DNA, the CDR3 is TGTGCCATCAGTGAGCCAGGGAATAGGTACGAGCAGTACTTC. This translates into CAISEPGNRYEQYF.

The table lists this clone with many counts. DNA for the CDR3: TGTGCCAGCAGCCACCCCGGGACAGGGATTCTCAATGAGCAGTTCTTC. Its protein product is CASSHPGTGILNEQFF. The chain combines TRBV7-9 with TRBJ2-1; 9 nucleotides line up with TRBD1. The J segment lost 6 bases and the V segment lost 5 bases, leaving 11 bases of the junction unmatched. This CDR3 is 16 amino acids long. Per the germline V gene, CDR1 is SEHNR and CDR2 is FQNEAQ (reference sequence).

This clone was counted between two and nine times. The chain carries TRBV7-3 and TRBJ2-3; maybe TRBD2 (6 bases). The V gene lost 7 bases and the J gene lost 0 bases, with 14 bases spanning the gap. The V gene's germline CDR1 is SGHTA and CDR2 FQGTGA. CDR3 length: 15 residues. The CDR3 loop reads CASTVTSSSTDTQYF. DNA for the CDR3: TGTGCCAGCACCGTTACTAGCTCGAGCACAGATACGCAGTATTTT.